This paragraph reports one T cell receptor (beta chain). This specimen comes from a study of monozygotic twins with inflammatory bowel disease. TCRdb reprocessed the 5' RACE reads and keeps a single row for each CDR3 protein, giving no DNA. The table for this sample gives fewer than 550,000 distinct CDR3 sequences. The length of the CDR3 is 16 residues. In germline, CDR1 is SGHDT, CDR2 YYEEEE. The sequence was obtained from a human donor with ulcerative colitis or Crohn's disease, or a healthy co-twin of an affected twin (not recorded which). The sample consisted of blood. The chain uses TRBV5-6 and TRBJ2-7; as DNA is missing, the TRBD1 call by TCRdb cannot be tested. The CDR3 sequence: CASSLGSGTAAYEQYF.